A selection of T cell receptor beta chains follows, all from one sample in a study of cytomegalovirus exposure and HLA in healthy donors. Produced via immunoSEQ multiplex PCR; TCRdb's table is partial and in-frame only. The sample has 100,000 to 150,000 clones; 94% are singletons. The sequencing input was PBMCs. Receptors originate from a woman aged 18-35 years in good health and CMV-seronegative. CDR3s include the opening cysteine and the closing phenylalanine or tryptophan. Fields, in order: J gene, V gene, CDR3 protein.

j_gene: TRBJ1-4; v_gene: TRBV30; CDR3aa: CAFQPHGEEKLFF
j_gene: TRBJ2-5; v_gene: TRBV19; CDR3aa: CASSLSSTGWETQYF
j_gene: TRBJ1-1; v_gene: TRBV5-1; CDR3aa: CASSFAAGGDTEAFF
j_gene: TRBJ2-7; v_gene: TRBV2; CDR3aa: CASVRTGGIYEQYF
j_gene: TRBJ2-4; v_gene: TRBV30; CDR3aa: CASSGSAKNIQYF
j_gene: TRBJ1-2; v_gene: TRBV28; CDR3aa: CASSPLWTGVNTF
j_gene: TRBJ1-1; v_gene: TRBV6-1; CDR3aa: CASRETGGIPTEAFF
j_gene: TRBJ2-5; v_gene: TRBV9; CDR3aa: CASSVGNGGGQETQYF
j_gene: TRBJ2-1; v_gene: TRBV5-5; CDR3aa: CASISTGWVSYNEQFF
j_gene: TRBJ2-3; v_gene: TRBV18; CDR3aa: CASSPRVRQGRGDTQYF
j_gene: TRBJ1-2; v_gene: TRBV7-2; CDR3aa: CASSLAQGRANYGYTF
j_gene: TRBJ2-2; v_gene: TRBV18; CDR3aa: CASSPLAGDTGELFF
j_gene: TRBJ2-3; v_gene: TRBV7-2; CDR3aa: CASSPLEGSDTQYF
j_gene: TRBJ2-1; v_gene: TRBV7-3; CDR3aa: CASSLAAGVHNEQFF
j_gene: TRBJ1-1; v_gene: TRBV18; CDR3aa: CASSPQGGTEAFF
j_gene: TRBJ2-3; v_gene: TRBV2; CDR3aa: CASSRGDTQYF
j_gene: TRBJ1-2; v_gene: TRBV7-5; CDR3aa: CVRSIFTNYGYTF
j_gene: TRBJ1-2; v_gene: TRBV27; CDR3aa: CASSPGAEGYTF
j_gene: TRBJ1-1; v_gene: TRBV5-6; CDR3aa: CASSPGLNRMDTEAFF
j_gene: TRBJ2-7; v_gene: TRBV28; CDR3aa: CASSGQGYEQYF
j_gene: TRBJ2-7; v_gene: TRBV5-4; CDR3aa: CASSSSSGGGYEQYF
j_gene: TRBJ2-2; v_gene: TRBV6-6; CDR3aa: CASSLSGGNTGELFF
j_gene: TRBJ2-5; v_gene: TRBV2; CDR3aa: CASSEGGQSVETQYF
j_gene: TRBJ2-7; v_gene: TRBV7-9; CDR3aa: CASRIQGRGDYEQYF
j_gene: TRBJ1-4; v_gene: TRBV9; CDR3aa: CASSPTWGGTEKLFF
j_gene: TRBJ1-4; v_gene: TRBV19; CDR3aa: CASRIKQGANEKLFF
j_gene: TRBJ1-2; v_gene: TRBV19; CDR3aa: CASSTGQGEFGYTF
j_gene: TRBJ2-3; v_gene: TRBV5-6; CDR3aa: CASSLGQGALTDTQYF
j_gene: TRBJ1-5; v_gene: TRBV30; CDR3aa: CAWSKGANQPQHF
j_gene: TRBJ2-3; v_gene: TRBV5-1; CDR3aa: CASSFSLDQGNEAHTQYF
j_gene: TRBJ2-7; v_gene: TRBV27; CDR3aa: CASSFGVGGEQYF
j_gene: TRBJ1-2; v_gene: TRBV7-9; CDR3aa: CASSPGGDGYTF
j_gene: TRBJ2-7; v_gene: TRBV6-1; CDR3aa: CATYEQYF
j_gene: TRBJ1-5; v_gene: TRBV12-5; CDR3aa: CASGQGQGAHQPQHF
j_gene: TRBJ2-2; v_gene: TRBV27; CDR3aa: CASSFDRGHTGELFF